A single sample gave rise to the 7 T cell receptor beta chains below, sequenced in a study of OX40 agonist ivuxolimab in advanced cancers. Method: immunoSEQ multiplex PCR; TCRdb's copy keeps in-frame clones and lacks some. The sample lists tens of thousands of clones; roughly nine tenths were seen once. Sequencing was performed on CD4+ or CD8+ T cells sorted from blood, taken in a trial of the OX40 agonist ivuxolimab. All receptors come from an adult with an advanced solid tumor such as melanoma, head and neck, liver or kidney cancer.

V gene TRBV7-9 combines with J gene TRBJ2-5; the D call may be TRBD1 or TRBD2 (6 bases each). Germline assignment: CDR1 SEHNR and CDR2 FQNEAQ (reference sequence). The V end was cut by 5 bases, the J end by 5 bases, with 18 bases between. The CDR3 totals 15 residues. CDR3 residues: CASSRSREGGETQYF. Here the CDR3 DNA reads TGTGCCAGCAGCCGCTCCCGAGAAGGGGGGGAGACCCAGTACTTC.

The chain is built from TRBV7-2 and TRBJ1-3, with D maybe TRBD1 (5 bases). Germline V gene sequence: CDR1 SGHTA, CDR2 FQGNSA. V dropped 5 bases and J dropped 0 bases, with 11 bases sitting between them. The CDR3 loop spans 15 amino acids. CDR3 region: CASSPGRFSGNTIYF. The CDR3 DNA reads as TGTGCCAGCAGCCCGGGACGGTTCTCTGGAAACACCATATATTTT.

V is TRBV5-4 and J is TRBJ2-3; TRBD2 agrees at 8 bases. V was pared by 1 base and J by 3 bases, with 4 bases of the junction left unmatched. This CDR3 is built from 15 residues. Germline V gene sequence: CDR1 SGHNT, CDR2 YYREEE (reference sequence). CDR3 sequence: CASSLPGGRTDTQYF. CDR3 nucleotides: TGTGCCAGCAGCTTGCCGGGGGGGCGAACAGATACGCAGTATTTT.

The chain carries TRBV14 and TRBJ2-7; 8 bases are shared with TRBD1. Per the germline V gene, CDR1 is SGHDN and CDR2 is FVKESK. The CDR3 runs 15 residues. V was pared by 2 bases and J by 5 bases, with 8 bases of the junction left unmatched. CDR3 DNA: TGTGCCAGCAGCCAATATGTACAGGGGGTCGACGAGCAGTACTTC. Residues: CASSQYVQGVDEQYF.

The chain links TRBV7-8 to TRBJ1-1, with D possibly TRBD1 on 5 matching bases. The V gene's germline CDR1 is SGHVS and CDR2 FQNEAQ. The CDR3 runs 16 residues. Deletions cut 5 bases from V and 7 bases from J, with 23 bases between. The CDR3 loop is CASSRRVLGTNYEAFF. DNA of the CDR3: TGTGCCAGCAGCCGCCGGGTTTTGGGGACCAATTATGAAGCTTTCTTT.

A few counts support this clone. V usage is TRBV30 and J usage is TRBJ1-1; unclear D gene. The CDR3 contains 11 residues. Germline CDR1 GTSNPN, CDR2 SVGIG (reference sequence). V lost 2 bases, J lost 9 bases, and 10 bases lay in between. CDR3 protein: CAWSKLEKAFF. CDR3 sequence (DNA): TGTGCCTGGAGTAAATTGGAAAAAGCTTTCTTT.

This chain uses TRBV19 with TRBJ1-1; D call uncertain. Trimming took off 7 bases at V and 2 bases at J, with 14 bases between the two ends. The CDR3 runs to 14 residues. Germline V gene sequence: CDR1 LNHDA, CDR2 SQIVND (reference sequence). The CDR3 DNA reads TGTGCCAGTAACCACGGACGGAGAAACACTGAAGCTTTCTTT. As protein: CASNHGRRNTEAFF.